A single sample gave rise to the 6 T cell receptor beta chains below, sequenced in a study of molecular identifiers for immune sequencing clone quantification. From the PCR reads, TCRdb called clonotypes with MiXCR, one entry per CDR3 protein. The sample has 400,000 to 600,000 distinct CDR3 sequences; about 21% are singletons. What was sequenced was naive CD8+ T cells from blood, with Jurkat cell RNA spiked in. Subset described: FACS-sorted CD8+CD4-CCR7+CD45RA+ naive T cells. These receptors were taken from a human donor in good health. Some libraries in this study had Jurkat cell RNA spiked in.

A few counts support this clonotype. The chain uses TRBV27 and TRBJ2-5, with D uncertain. V was clipped by 2 bases and J by 0 bases, with 13 bases between them. The CDR3 loop spans 16 amino acids. Per the germline V gene, CDR1 is MNHEY and CDR2 is SMNVEV (reference sequence). This CDR3 is CASSLRPPPYQETQYF. The CDR3 DNA reads as TGTGCCAGCAGTTTAAGGCCCCCCCCGTACCAAGAGACCCAGTACTTC.

In its sample, this clonotype was seen many times. V usage is TRBV13 and J usage is TRBJ2-7; 12 bases map to TRBD1. Germline loops: CDR1 PRHDT, CDR2 FYEKMQ (reference sequence). CDR3 length equals 17 residues. Germline trimming cut 5 bases from V and 0 bases from J; bases unmatched to any gene: 8. This chain's CDR3 is CASSPGQGATTSYEQYF. The DNA for the CDR3 is TGTGCCAGCAGCCCGGGACAGGGGGCCACCACCTCCTACGAGCAGTACTTC.

This chain links TRBV9 with TRBJ2-7; no definite D call. Trimming took off 0 bases at V and 2 bases at J, with 12 bases between the two ends. The CDR3 is made up of 15 amino acids. Germline V gene data show CDR1 as SGDLS and CDR2 as YYNGEE. This CDR3 reads CASSVAALGTYEQYF. In DNA form, the CDR3 reads TGTGCCAGCAGCGTAGCGGCCCTCGGAACCTACGAGCAGTACTTC. Together with reference TRBV9 and TRBJ2-7, the CDR3 gives the full variable domain: DSGVTQTPKHLITATGQRVTLRCSPRSGDLSVYWYQQSLDQGLQFLIQYYNGEERAKGNILERFSAQQFPDLHSELNLSSLELGDSALYFCASSVAALGTYEQYFGPGTRLTVT.

The chain's CDR3 is CATKRQGPLSYEQYF. CDR3 DNA: TGTGCCACCAAACGACAGGGGCCACTCTCCTACGAGCAGTACTTC. The chain uses TRBV10-3 and TRBJ2-7, with 8 bases that match TRBD1. The CDR3 extends over 15 amino acids. The germline V gene encodes CDR1 ENHRY and CDR2 SYGVKD. V was pared by 10 bases and J by 0 bases, with 11 bases of the junction left unmatched.

V and J are TRBV28 and TRBJ2-7; D possibly corresponds to TRBD1 (7 bases). Per the germline V gene, CDR1 is MDHEN and CDR2 is SYDVKM. The CDR3 has 14 amino acids. V was cut by 3 bases and J by 3 bases, with 12 bases left in between. The CDR3 DNA is TGTGCCAGCAGTTTGCGGGACAGAATCTACGAGCAGTACTTC. Its translation is CASSLRDRIYEQYF.

The chain is built from TRBV20-1 and TRBJ2-3; D is possibly TRBD1 (5 bases). The J call is doubtful: the DNA matches TRBJ1-5 better. This CDR3 region has 15 residues. CDR1 and CDR2 from the germline V gene are DFQATT and SNEGSKA (reference sequence). Written as DNA, the CDR3 is TGCAGTGCTAGAGAGTGGCGGGGGAGCGCAGATACGCAGCATTTT. The encoded protein is CSAREWRGSADTQHF.